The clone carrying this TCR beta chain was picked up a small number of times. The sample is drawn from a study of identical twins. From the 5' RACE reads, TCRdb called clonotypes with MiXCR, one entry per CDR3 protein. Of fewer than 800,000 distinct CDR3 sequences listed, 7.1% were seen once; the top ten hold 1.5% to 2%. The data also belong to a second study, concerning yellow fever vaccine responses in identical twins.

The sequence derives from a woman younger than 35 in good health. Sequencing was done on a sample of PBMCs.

DNA of the CDR3: TGTGCCACCGACTTGCGGCGGGATTCCTACGAGCAGTACTTC. Its protein is CATDLRRDSYEQYF. The genes are TRBV2 and TRBJ2-7; possibly TRBD2 for D (6 bases). CDR1 and CDR2 from the germline V gene are SNHLY and FYNNEI. The CDR3 has 14 residues. The germline V and J ends were trimmed by 10 bases and 1 base, with 17 bases remaining between them.